Listed here are 11 T cell receptor beta chains from one sample, sequenced in a study of early T cells in non-severe SARS-CoV-2 infection. TCRdb independently ran MiXCR on the 5' RACE reads; one entry per CDR3 protein. The table includes about 63,000 distinct CDR3 sequences, over 10% detected once. Sequenced material: whole blood. Every receptor here comes from an adult who was a healthcare worker with PCR-confirmed SARS-CoV-2 infection or an uninfected control (not recorded which).

The table lists this clonotype with many counts. J is TRBJ2-3 and V is TRBV9; no firm D call. V lost 0 bases, J lost 4 bases, and 15 bases lay in between. The CDR3 is 16 residues long. The V gene's germline CDR1 is SGDLS and CDR2 YYNGEE. DNA of the CDR3: TGTGCCAGCAGCGTAGTTGGAAATGCAGGAGCAGATACGCAGTATTTT. Its translation is CASSVVGNAGADTQYF.

This clonotype was seen at least ten times. CDR3 DNA: TGTGCCAGCAGCCCCCACCGTCCAGAGACCCAGTACTTC. Translating it yields CASSPHRPETQYF. The gene calls are TRBV7-7 and TRBJ2-5; D gene uncertain. V lost 5 bases to trimming and J lost 4 bases, with 11 bases between them. The CDR3 runs 13 residues. Germline values: CDR1 SSHAT, CDR2 FNYEAQ (reference sequence). Supplemented by reference TRBV7-7 and TRBJ2-5, the full variable domain reads GAGVSQSPRYKVTKRGQDVTLRCDPISSHATLYWYQQALGQGPEFLTYFNYEAQPDKSGLPSDRFSAERPEGSISTLTIQRTEQRDSAMYRCASSPHRPETQYFGPGTRLLVL.

This chain links TRBV12-3 or TRBV12-4 with TRBJ2-2, with 11 bases fitting TRBD1. The V segment lost 1 base and the J segment 5 bases; nucleotides outside the gene matches: 6. This CDR3 has 17 residues. Here the CDR3 reads CASSLVIGDRGTGELFF. The DNA of the CDR3 is TGTGCCAGCAGTTTAGTGATAGGGGACAGGGGGACCGGGGAGCTGTTTTTT.

This clonotype has only a few counts. This chain joins TRBV20-1 and TRBJ2-7; D could derive from TRBD1 or TRBD2 (7 bases each). Trimming took 6 bases from V and 4 from J, leaving 16 bases between them. The CDR3 contains 13 residues. Looked up from germline, CDR1 is DFQATT and CDR2 is SNEGSKA (reference sequence). The CDR3 DNA reads as TGCAGTGCCAGGGGGGGAAATCTGTACGAGCAGTACTTC. This codes for CSARGGNLYEQYF.

Turning to this clonotype: A single base separates this from a much larger clone, so it may be a read error. The rearrangement links TRBV7-9 to TRBJ2-5; D gene unclear. CDR1 and CDR2 from the germline V gene are SEHNR and FQNEAQ (reference sequence). This CDR3 region has 11 residues. CDR3 nucleotides: TGTGCCAGCAGCCTGGATAGGACCCTGTACTTC. Amino acids: CASSLDRTLYF.

The chain links TRBV7-2 to TRBJ1-1, with D tentatively TRBD1 (5 bases). The germline CDR1 and CDR2 sequences are SGHTA and FQGNSA. The CDR3 is made up of 14 amino acids. V was shortened by 6 bases and J by 1 base, with 12 bases between the two germline ends. The DNA for the CDR3 is TGTGCCAGCAGTTACAAAGACAGGAACACTGAAGCTTTCTTT. Translation gives CASSYKDRNTEAFF.

This clonotype came up many times. J is TRBJ2-3 and V is TRBV4-3; 9 bases line up with TRBD1. There are 17 residues in the CDR3. In germline, CDR1 is LGHNA, CDR2 YSLEER. After removal of 1 base from V and 2 bases from J, the junction contained 7 bases not matched to a gene. The CDR3 is CASSQAGDRVHTDTQYF. For the CDR3, the DNA is TGCGCCAGCAGCCAAGCTGGGGACAGGGTCCACACAGATACGCAGTATTTT.

The chain is built from TRBV28 and TRBJ1-1; unclear D gene. Trimming took off 0 bases at V and 1 base at J, with 9 bases between the two ends. The CDR3 runs 15 residues. The germline CDR1 and CDR2 sequences are MDHEN and SYDVKM. The CDR3 spells CASSLWAGSNTEAFF. For the CDR3, the DNA is TGTGCCAGCAGTTTATGGGCAGGCTCGAACACTGAAGCTTTCTTT.

This clonotype was seen repeatedly, ten times or more. V usage is TRBV7-8 and J usage is TRBJ2-6; weak D call: TRBD1 (5 bases). The germline CDR1 and CDR2 sequences are SGHVS and FQNEAQ. V was pared by 2 bases and J by 0 bases, with 17 bases between. The CDR3 extends over 19 amino acids. This chain's CDR3 is CASSLYAKRQYSGANVLTF. DNA of the CDR3: TGTGCCAGCAGCTTATACGCGAAGAGACAGTACTCTGGGGCCAACGTCCTGACTTTC.

This clonotype was seen repeatedly, ten times or more. J is TRBJ2-1 and V is TRBV7-8, with unresolved D. This CDR3 is 13 amino acids long. Germline V gives CDR1 SGHVS, CDR2 FQNEAQ. The V gene lost 3 bases and the J gene lost 4 bases, with 7 bases spanning the gap. In DNA, the CDR3 is TGTGCCAGCAGCTTTAGCCCTTACAATGAGCAGTTCTTC. Translating gives CASSFSPYNEQFF. Variable domain in full (rest from reference TRBV7-8 and TRBJ2-1): GAGVSQSPRYKVAKRGQDVALRCDPISGHVSLFWYQQALGQGPEFLTYFQNEAQLDKSGLPSDRFFAERPEGSVSTLKIQRTQQEDSAVYLCASSFSPYNEQFFGPGTRLTVL.

This chain uses TRBV20-1 with TRBJ2-2, with a possible D match to TRBD1 (5 bases). Germline values: CDR1 DFQATT, CDR2 SNEGSKA (reference sequence). Trimming removed 6 bases from V and 7 bases from J, with 15 bases in between. CDR3 length: 13 amino acids. CDR3 amino acids: CSARKGLGGELFF. DNA for the CDR3: TGCAGTGCAAGGAAGGGGCTGGGCGGGGAGCTGTTTTTT.